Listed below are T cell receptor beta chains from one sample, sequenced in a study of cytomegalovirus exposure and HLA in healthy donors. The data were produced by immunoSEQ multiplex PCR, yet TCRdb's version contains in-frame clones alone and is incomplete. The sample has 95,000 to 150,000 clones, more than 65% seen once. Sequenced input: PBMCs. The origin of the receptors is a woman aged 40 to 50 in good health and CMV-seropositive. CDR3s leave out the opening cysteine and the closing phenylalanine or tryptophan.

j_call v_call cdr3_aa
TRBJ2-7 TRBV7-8 ASSLGRAYEQY
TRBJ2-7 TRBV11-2 ASSLAGGQVYEQY
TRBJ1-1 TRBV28 ASSLLRGGRGTEAF
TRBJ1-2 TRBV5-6 ASSLVSSQGYT
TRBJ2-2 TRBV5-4 ASSSGYSTGELF
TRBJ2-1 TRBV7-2 ASSPLDYNNEQF
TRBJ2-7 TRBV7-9 ASIPLSDRVYEQY
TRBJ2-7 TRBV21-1 ASSKAFCTSGCYEQY
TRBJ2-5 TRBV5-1 ASSDGLAGETQY
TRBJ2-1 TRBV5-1 ASSPAPGQGLNEQF
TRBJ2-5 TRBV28 ASSLGGGGQETQY
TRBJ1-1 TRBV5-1 ASSRGLTGNTEAF
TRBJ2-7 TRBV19 ASSSVAGSYEQY
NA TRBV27 ASSLSTSTSYEQY
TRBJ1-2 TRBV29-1 SCRNRDANYGYT
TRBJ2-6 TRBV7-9 ASSITVSSGANVLT
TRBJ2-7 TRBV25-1 ASSGPGQGKQY
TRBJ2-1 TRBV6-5 ASSLLAGGGEQF
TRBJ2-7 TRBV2 ASSVSSYEQY
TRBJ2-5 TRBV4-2 ASSQEISGRAETQY
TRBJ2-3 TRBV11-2 ASSFNVGLARDTQY
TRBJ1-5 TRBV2 ASSAQPQAQH
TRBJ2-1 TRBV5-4 ASRSSGSSYNEQF
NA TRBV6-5 ASSRQGTYEQY
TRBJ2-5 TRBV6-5 ASSSRTGKETQY
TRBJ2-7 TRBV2 ASSVIKGGAAEQY
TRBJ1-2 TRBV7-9 ASSPEGGYGYT
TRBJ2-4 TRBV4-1 ASSQDLSRAGNIQY
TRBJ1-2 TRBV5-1 ASTPVHPNYGYT
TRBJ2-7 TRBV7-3 ASSPGWGQSQY
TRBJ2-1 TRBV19 ASSPSGIEQF
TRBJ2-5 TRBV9 ASSVNSGRGGGTQY
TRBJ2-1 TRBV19 ASSMETSYDNEQF
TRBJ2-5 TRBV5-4 ASSQGGNHGQETQY
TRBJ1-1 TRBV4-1 ASSQDTQGAQNTEAF
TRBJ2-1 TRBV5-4 ASSSRTSGRRGEQF
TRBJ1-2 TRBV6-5 ASSYSGGGYT
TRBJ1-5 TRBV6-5 ASSAGQGLNQPQH
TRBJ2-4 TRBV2 ASSWDRGLLAKNIQY
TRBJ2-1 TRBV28 ASSPHTIEQF
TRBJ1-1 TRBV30 AWSVPGTNTEAF
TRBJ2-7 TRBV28 ASRPASAGVSYEQY
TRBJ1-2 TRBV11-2 ASSLGTVYT
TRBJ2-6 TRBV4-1 ASSQEGVGSGANVLT
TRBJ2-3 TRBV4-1 ASSQAGVGTDTQY
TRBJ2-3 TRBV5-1 ASSLGGSSNTQY
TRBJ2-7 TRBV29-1 SVTLSVVPYEQY
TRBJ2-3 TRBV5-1 ASRPTSGRATDTQY
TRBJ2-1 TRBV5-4 ASSFRLAGDFDEQF
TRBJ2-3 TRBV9 ASSTGLAGVGDTQY
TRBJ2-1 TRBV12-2 ASRLPTDYNEQF
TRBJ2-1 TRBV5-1 ASSLRTSANNEQF
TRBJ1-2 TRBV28 ASRLAPPLYGYT
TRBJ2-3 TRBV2 ASSEEAGRDTQY
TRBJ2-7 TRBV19 ASSQTGTSFSYHEQY
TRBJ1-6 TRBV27 ASSTHPDRVSYNSPLH
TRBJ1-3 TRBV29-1 SVDAGGNTIY